This record concerns one T cell receptor beta chain sequence. Germline V gives CDR1 SGHRS, CDR2 YFSETQ. V lost 4 bases and J lost 6; bases outside the gene matches: 6. The CDR3 consists of 15 residues. This specimen belongs to a study of blood T cell repertoires in COVID-19. Turning to the study itself: The study drew acute and convalescent COVID-19 samples from the United States, Italy and Spain. T cells, B-cell-depleted T cells, or PBMCs provided the cDNA or gDNA that served as material.

In the authors' methods: The assay estimated nucleated cells by amplifying reference gene primers. This table comes from immunoSEQ multiplex PCR, and its TCRdb copy is limited to in-frame clones, with some not included. The V and J calls and clone size are taken from that table; D and trimming were inferred from the DNA. This table holds roughly 130,000 clones, roughly 80% found once. What was sequenced was peripheral blood. The chain employs TRBV5-1 and TRBJ1-6; 8 nucleotides align to TRBD1. The TCR comes from a woman aged 45-65 years with acute or convalescent COVID-19. CDR3 loop: CASSAGQGGNSPLHF. The CDR3 coding sequence is TGCGCCAGCAGCGCCGGACAGGGAGGTAATTCACCCCTCCACTTT.